This TCR beta chain derives from a study of blood T cell repertoires in COVID-19. Repertoires were generated with immunoSEQ multiplex PCR, while TCRdb's copy carries only in-frame clones and drops some. The top ten hold about 3% of the sample, which has around 68,000 clones, about 93% seen once. This CDR3 region has 16 residues. V gave up 4 bases and J gave up 2 bases, with 14 bases separating them. Per germline, CDR1 MNHNS and CDR2 SASEGT. This TCR was sampled from a man aged 65 to 85 with active COVID-19. Source material: peripheral blood. V is TRBV6-1 and J is TRBJ2-2, with a weak D call TRBD2 (7 bases). Here the CDR3 reads CASSAGGRGNTGELFF. In DNA form, the CDR3 reads TGTGCCAGCAGTGCGGGAGGCAGGGGAAACACCGGGGAGCTGTTTTTT.